The sequence of this T cell receptor (beta chain) was determined in a study of T cells in women clearing cervical HPV infection. Background on the study: Cases: HPV16-related CIN3 or worse on histology, 2 invasive cancers. Case blood drawn at lesion detection; control blood after infection cleared. HLA type stays a possible confounder, typing being limited.

The repertoire was sequenced with immunoSEQ multiplex PCR; TCRdb's copy has only in-frame clones and lacks some. The sample holds about 39,000 clones. All donors had a single incident cervical HPV16 infection, not prevalent. In the case of this clone: The read ends 3 residues before the CDR3 terminus; that terminus is restored from the germline J gene.

The CDR3 contains 15 residues. CDR1 MNHNS and CDR2 SASEGT come from the germline V gene. After removal of 3 bases from V and 9 bases from J, the junction contained 3 bases not matched to a gene. This chain connects TRBV6-1 to TRBJ1-6; TRBD1 agrees at 12 bases. This TCR derives from a woman aged 18-70 years with a cervical HPV16 infection that either progressed to CIN3+ or cleared (not recorded which). Sequenced input: blood buffy coat. The CDR3 protein is CASSEGQGASSPLHF. The covered CDR3 bases are TGTGCCAGCAGTGAGGGACAGGGGGCGAGTTCACCC.